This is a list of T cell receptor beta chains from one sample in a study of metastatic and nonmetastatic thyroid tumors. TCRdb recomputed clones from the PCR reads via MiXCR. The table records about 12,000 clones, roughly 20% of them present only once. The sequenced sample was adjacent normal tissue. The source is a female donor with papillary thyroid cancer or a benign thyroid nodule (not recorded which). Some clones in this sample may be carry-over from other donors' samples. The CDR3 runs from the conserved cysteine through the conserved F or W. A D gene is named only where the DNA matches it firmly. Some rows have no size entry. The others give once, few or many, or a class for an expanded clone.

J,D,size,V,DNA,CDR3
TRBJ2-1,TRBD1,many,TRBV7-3,TGTGCCAGCAGCTTAAGACAGGGAACCCACAATGAGCAGTTCTTC,CASSLRQGTHNEQFF
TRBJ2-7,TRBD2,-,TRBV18,TGTGCCGCCGCGACTAGCGCGAGCTCCTACGAGCAGTACTTC,CAAATSASSYEQYF
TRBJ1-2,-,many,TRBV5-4,TGTGCCAGCAGCACTCAGGGTAATAACTATGGCTACACCTTC,CASSTQGNNYGYTF
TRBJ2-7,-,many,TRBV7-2,TGTGCCAGCAGCTTAGCGCTTTCTACGCAAGAAATCTCCTACGAGCAGTACTTC,CASSLALSTQEISYEQYF
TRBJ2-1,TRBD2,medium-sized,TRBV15,TGTGCCACCAGCAGACTAGATGTGGTAGCGGGAGGGGAGCAGTTCTTC,CATSRLDVVAGGEQFF
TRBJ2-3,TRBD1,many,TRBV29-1,TGCAGCGTTGAAAGGGGGCGCGGCACAGATACGCAGTATTTT,CSVERGRGTDTQYF
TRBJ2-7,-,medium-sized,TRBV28,TGTGCCAGCAGTTTCTTGGCCGACAGCTACGAGCAGTACTTC,CASSFLADSYEQYF
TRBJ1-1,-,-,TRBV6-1,TGTGCCACCTACCGTCTGGGTACTGAAGCTTTCTTT,CATYRLGTEAFF
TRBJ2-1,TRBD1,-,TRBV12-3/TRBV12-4,TGTGCCAGCAGTCCGGGGACAGGGTACAATGAGCAGTTCTTC,CASSPGTGYNEQFF
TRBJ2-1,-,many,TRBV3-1,TGTGCCAGCAGCCAAGATATCGGGAGCTCCTACAATGAGCAGTTCTTC,CASSQDIGSSYNEQFF
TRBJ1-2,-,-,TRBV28,TGTGCCAGCAGTTCCAACTATGGCTACACCTTC,CASSSNYGYTF
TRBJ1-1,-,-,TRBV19,TGTGCCAGTAGTATTGGGGAGTACCGGGTAGGCACTGAAGCTTTCTTT,CASSIGEYRVGTEAFF
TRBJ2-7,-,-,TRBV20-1,TGCAGTGCTAGAGATAGGGACAACCCCTACGAGCAGTACTTC,CSARDRDNPYEQYF
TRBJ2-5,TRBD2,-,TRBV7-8,TGTGCCAGCAGCTTACTACTAGCGGGAGTTCAGACCCGGTACTTC,CASSLLLAGVQTRYF
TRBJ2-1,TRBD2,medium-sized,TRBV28,TGTGCCAGCACGCTAGCGGATAATGAGCAGTTCTTC,CASTLADNEQFF
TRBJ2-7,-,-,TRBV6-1,TGTGCCAGCAGTGAAAGGCAGGGGTCCTACGAGCAGTACTTC,CASSERQGSYEQYF
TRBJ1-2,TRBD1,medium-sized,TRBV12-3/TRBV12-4,TGTGCCAGCAGGGCTACAGGGGGTAGTGGCTATGGCTACACCTTC,CASRATGGSGYGYTF
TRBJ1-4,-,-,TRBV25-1,TGTGCCAGCAGTGAACTCACAGACCTTAATGGAAAACTGTTTTTT,CASSELTDLNGKLFF
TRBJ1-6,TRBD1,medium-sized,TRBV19,TGTGCCAGTAGTATAAGACAGGGTTCACCCCTCCACTTT,CASSIRQGSPLHF
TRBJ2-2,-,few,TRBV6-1,TGTGCCAGCAGAGGCGGGGCCGCGAACACCGGGGAGCTGTTTTTT,CASRGGAANTGELFF
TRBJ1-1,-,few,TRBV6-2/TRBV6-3,TGTGCCAGCAGTTACTCGACTCCGTGGGACACTGAAGCTTTCTTT,CASSYSTPWDTEAFF
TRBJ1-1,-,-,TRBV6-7,TGTGCCAGCAGTTACTCGATAGGGGTGGAGAACACTGAAGCTTTCTTT,CASSYSIGVENTEAFF
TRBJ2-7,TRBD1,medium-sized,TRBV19,TGTGCCAGTAGTCCCCAGACAGGGGCCTCCTACGAGCAGTACTTC,CASSPQTGASYEQYF
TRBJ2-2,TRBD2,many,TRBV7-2,TGTGCCAGCAGCCGGACTAGCGGGAGTTGGGCTGCCGGGGAGCTGTTTTTT,CASSRTSGSWAAGELFF
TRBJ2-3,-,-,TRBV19,TGCGCCAGTAGTATACGAGTGTATCCTACAGTCCCAGATACGCAGTATTTT,CASSIRVYPTVPDTQYF
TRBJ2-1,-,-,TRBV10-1,TGCGCCAGCAGTGAGTCGTTGGCAGTGGTTGGGAATGATCAGTTCTTC,CASSESLAVVGNDQFF